This T cell receptor (beta chain) was captured in a study of graft-versus-host responses after intestinal transplantation. Overall study context: Recipients received multivisceral, liver-intestinal, or isolated intestinal transplants. Every one of the recipients received anti-thymocyte globulin induction and afterwards took tacrolimus and steroids for about 3 years.

Measured with immunoSEQ multiplex PCR; TCRdb has only the in-frame clones, and not every one. The sample records approximately 54,000 clones, roughly 89% being singletons. The CDR3 totals 16 residues. Trimming took 6 bases from V and 8 from J; bases not matched to a gene: 7. CDR1 and CDR2 from the germline V gene are WNHNN and SYGVQD (reference sequence). General observations from the study: Individuals who had graft-donor T cell macrochimerism had allografts that showed high graft-versus-host to host-versus-graft clonal ratios.

Details on this clone: Its antigen is not identified.

This receptor was identified in a human patient who received an intestinal transplant, so some T cells may come from the graft donor. The chain links TRBV10-1 to TRBJ2-1, with 16 nucleotides matching TRBD2. The sample was PBMCs, taken 662 days after intestinal transplant. Written as DNA, the CDR3 is TGCGCCAGCAGGGCCGGGACTAGCGGGGGGGCGGATGAGCAGTTCTTC. This translates into CASRAGTSGGADEQFF.